Below, 29 T cell receptor beta chains from the same sample are listed, as sequenced in a study of OX40 agonist ivuxolimab in advanced cancers. Only in-frame clones appear in the TCRdb table, and some are missing; sequencing was by immunoSEQ multiplex PCR. The repertoire holds about 40,000 clones, with approximately 86% as singletons. The source material was CD4+ or CD8+ T cells sorted from blood, sampled in a trial of the OX40 agonist ivuxolimab. The receptors were sampled from an adult with an advanced solid tumor such as melanoma, head and neck, liver or kidney cancer.

V usage is TRBV7-2 and J usage is TRBJ2-3, with 16 bases fitting TRBD2. V gave up 2 bases and J gave up 4 bases; unmatched junction bases: 9. This CDR3 contains 19 residues. Germline loops: CDR1 SGHTA, CDR2 FQGNSA. The CDR3, as DNA: TGTGCCAGCAGCTTATTCGGGACTAGCGGGGGGGGCGGGCCAGATACGCAGTATTTT. Protein product: CASSLFGTSGGGGPDTQYF.

This chain links TRBV27 with TRBJ2-1; D ambiguous. With 3 bases removed from V and 10 bases from J, the gap between germline ends came to 16 bases. The CDR3 spans 14 residues. Per germline, CDR1 MNHEY and CDR2 SMNVEV (reference sequence). This CDR3 reads CASSFQGSRGEQFF. For the CDR3, the DNA is TGTGCCAGCAGTTTCCAAGGATCTCGAGGCGAGCAGTTCTTC.

J is TRBJ1-2 and V is TRBV7-2; D is undetermined. The CDR3 spans 13 residues. Germline values: CDR1 SGHTA, CDR2 FQGNSA. The V and J ends lost 2 bases and 8 bases respectively, with 12 bases between them. The DNA for the CDR3 is TGTGCCAGCAGCTTACGAGGCAAGTTGGGCTACACCTTC. Amino acid sequence: CASSLRGKLGYTF.

V and J are TRBV9 and TRBJ1-1; D is possibly TRBD1 (6 bases). Looked up from germline, CDR1 is SGDLS and CDR2 is YYNGEE. Trimming cost V 4 bases and J 10 bases, with 23 bases left between them. The CDR3 spans 15 residues. In DNA, the CDR3 is TGTGCCAGCAGCCCCGATACAGGGCCCCTCGCGCGAGCTTTCTTT. Protein sequence: CASSPDTGPLARAFF.

The chain recombines TRBV5-8 with TRBJ2-2; 7 bases align to TRBD1. The length of the CDR3 is 16 residues. V was clipped by 3 bases and J by 0 bases; unmatched bases: 5. Germline V gene lookup returns CDR1 SGHTS and CDR2 YDEGEE. The CDR3 loop reads CASSYTTGSNTGELFF. The CDR3 nucleotides read TGTGCCAGCAGCTACACGACAGGGTCGAACACCGGGGAGCTGTTTTTT.

The chain recombines TRBV19 with TRBJ2-5; D is unresolved. This CDR3 contains 13 residues. Per germline, CDR1 LNHDA and CDR2 SQIVND (reference sequence). Trimming took 4 bases from V and 4 from J, leaving 10 bases between them. The CDR3 loop is CASSTVGRETQYF. CDR3 DNA sequence: TGTGCCAGTAGTACCGTCGGGCGAGAGACCCAGTACTTC.

This chain links TRBV5-1 with TRBJ2-1; TRBD2 is a possible D gene (6 bases). CDR3 size: 14 residues. V lost 0 bases and J lost 5, with 9 bases in between. Germline V gene sequence: CDR1 SGHRS, CDR2 YFSETQ. The DNA of the CDR3 is TGCGCCAGCAGCTTGGCTTTAGCGGACAATGAGCAGTTCTTC. It is translated as CASSLALADNEQFF.

This sequence joins TRBV9 and TRBJ1-6; 7 nucleotides match TRBD1. The CDR3 totals 15 residues. CDR1 SGDLS and CDR2 YYNGEE come from the germline V gene. V dropped 2 bases and J dropped 2; count of bases not matched to a gene: 1. In DNA, the CDR3 is TGTGCCAGCAGCGTTGGACAGGCCTATAATTCACCCCTCCACTTT. It is translated as CASSVGQAYNSPLHF.

The V and J genes are TRBV6-1 and TRBJ2-3, with a tentative D call TRBD2 (5 bases). V lost 11 bases to trimming and J lost 0 bases, with 18 bases between them. Germline CDR1 is MNHNS and CDR2 is SASEGT. This CDR3 comprises 15 residues. The CDR3 region is CAALRDRASTDTQYF. CDR3 nucleotides: TGTGCCGCCCTCCGGGATCGCGCTAGCACAGATACGCAGTATTTT.

Details on this clone: Compared with germline, one end of the junction differs, possibly owing to a read error. V and J are TRBV11-2 and TRBJ2-3; TRBD1 aligns across 7 bases. Germline loops: CDR1 SGHAT, CDR2 FQNNGV. The length of the CDR3 is 12 residues. CDR3 residues: CVSSFRQGRRYF. The DNA for the CDR3 is TGTGTCAGCAGCTTTAGACAGGGTCGGAGGTATTTT. The full variable domain, its missing parts supplied by reference TRBV11-2 and TRBJ2-3, is EAGVAQSPRYKIIEKRQSVAFWCNPISGHATLYWYQQILGQGPKLLIQFQNNGVVDDSQLPKDRFSAERLKGVDSTLKIQPAKLEDSAVYLCVSSFRQGRRYFGPGTRLTVL.

The V call is TRBV5-1, the J call TRBJ1-5; D gene ambiguous. The CDR3 runs 13 residues. Trimming stripped 6 bases from V and 9 bases from J, with 16 bases between. Germline CDR1 SGHRS, CDR2 YFSETQ. CDR3 bases: TGCGCCAGCACAGCGACTGGGAACGGGCCCCAGCATTTT. Translating it yields CASTATGNGPQHF.

This chain links TRBV2 with TRBJ1-2; maybe TRBD1 (6 bases). The CDR3 covers 13 residues. The germline V gene has CDR1 SNHLY and CDR2 FYNNEI. V was trimmed by 4 bases and J by 3 bases, leaving 9 bases between them. The CDR3 here is CASSGGADYGYTF. Written as DNA, the CDR3 is TGTGCCAGCAGTGGGGGGGCTGACTATGGCTACACCTTC.

The chain combines TRBV5-1 with TRBJ1-2; D is undetermined. The CDR3 extends over 13 amino acids. The V and J ends lost 3 bases and 1 base respectively, with 7 bases between them. The germline V gene has CDR1 SGHRS and CDR2 YFSETQ. CDR3 nucleotide sequence: TGCGCCAGCAGCTCGGATGGTAACTATGGCTACACCTTC. Amino acid sequence: CASSSDGNYGYTF.

This clone has a handful of counts. The chain links TRBV11-2 to TRBJ2-7; tentatively, D is TRBD1 or TRBD2 (5 bases each). CDR3 size: 16 residues. The germline CDR1 and CDR2 sequences are SGHAT and FQNNGV. Trimming cost V 2 bases and J 1 base, with 15 bases left between them. The CDR3: CASSLYTGRSSYEQYF. In DNA, the CDR3 is TGTGCCAGCAGCTTATATACGGGACGTTCGTCCTACGAGCAGTACTTC.

The rearrangement links TRBV9 to TRBJ1-2; D remains unclear. CDR3 length: 14 residues. Per germline, CDR1 SGDLS and CDR2 YYNGEE. V lost 0 bases to trimming and J lost 4 bases, with 10 bases between them. The CDR3 DNA sequence: TGTGCCAGCAGCGTAGCCCCAGTCAGCTATGGCTACACCTTC. Protein sequence: CASSVAPVSYGYTF.

The chain is built from TRBV6-6 and TRBJ1-5; TRBD1 might be the D (5 bases). The CDR3 sequence is 14 residues long. The V gene's germline CDR1 is MNHNY and CDR2 SVGAGI (reference sequence). The germline V and J ends were trimmed by 0 bases and 2 bases, with 5 bases remaining between them. The DNA for the CDR3 is TGTGCCAGCAGTTACTCGACAGGCAATCAGCCCCAGCATTTT. Protein sequence: CASSYSTGNQPQHF.

This chain joins TRBV6-1 and TRBJ2-7; maybe TRBD1 (5 bases). Germline values: CDR1 MNHNS, CDR2 SASEGT. V lost 3 bases and J lost 2, with 11 bases in between. CDR3 length: 14 residues. Here the CDR3 reads CASSDVADTYEQYF. CDR3 sequence (DNA): TGTGCCAGCAGTGATGTGGCGGACACCTACGAGCAGTACTTC.

This clone was picked up a small number of times. The chain uses TRBV7-2 and TRBJ1-3, with 10 nucleotides matching TRBD1. CDR1 is SGHTA and CDR2 is FQGNSA in the germline V gene. V lost 5 bases to trimming and J lost 2 bases; unmatched junction nucleotides: 6. The CDR3 totals 16 residues. As DNA, the CDR3 is TGTGCCAGCAGCAAACGACAGGGGGCCGCTGGAAACACCATATATTTT. Translated, it gives CASSKRQGAAGNTIYF.

V usage is TRBV11-1 and J usage is TRBJ2-3; 12 bases align to TRBD2. CDR1 and CDR2 (germline): SGHAT, FQDESV (reference sequence). V lost 1 base and J lost 1; bases outside the gene matches: 0. This CDR3 comprises 16 residues. CDR3 nucleotides: TGTGCCAGCAGCTTAGGGACTAGCGGGGGCACAGATACGCAGTATTTT. Translating it yields CASSLGTSGGTDTQYF. Drawing the rest from reference TRBV11-1 and TRBJ2-3, the complete variable domain is EAEVAQSPRYKITEKSQAVAFWCDPISGHATLYWYRQILGQGPELLVQFQDESVVDDSQLPKDRFSAERLKGVDSTLKIQPAELGDSAMYLCASSLGTSGGTDTQYFGPGTRLTVL.

The chain couples TRBV2 to TRBJ2-5, with 9 bases fitting TRBD2. Germline V lookup: CDR1 SNHLY, CDR2 FYNNEI. The CDR3 length is 14 residues. The V segment lost 7 bases and the J segment 6 bases; nucleotides outside the gene matches: 9. The CDR3 sequence is CASTTTSGWQTQYF. Written as DNA, the CDR3 is TGTGCCAGCACCACGACTAGCGGTTGGCAGACCCAGTACTTC.

The sample holds one count of this clone. The chain employs TRBV5-1 and TRBJ1-5; D uncertain. Trimming shortened V by 0 bases and J by 0 bases, and 7 bases separated the two germline ends. Per germline, CDR1 SGHRS and CDR2 YFSETQ. The CDR3 runs 15 residues. This CDR3 is CASSLAPGSNQPQHF. CDR3 bases: TGCGCCAGCAGCTTGGCCCCGGGTAGCAATCAGCCCCAGCATTTT.

This chain joins TRBV19 and TRBJ1-5; TRBD1 aligns across 9 bases. The germline CDR1 and CDR2 sequences are LNHDA and SQIVND (reference sequence). There are 12 residues in the CDR3. The trim removed 9 bases at V and 5 bases at J, leaving 2 bases unmatched. The CDR3 nucleotides are TGTGCCAGATACAGGGGGCATCAGCCCCAGCATTTT. It specifies CARYRGHQPQHF.

The V and J genes are TRBV27 and TRBJ2-3, with a tentative D call TRBD1 (6 bases). The CDR3 has 13 residues. The V gene's germline CDR1 is MNHEY and CDR2 SMNVEV (reference sequence). Trimming shortened V by 6 bases and J by 14 bases, and 21 bases separated the two germline ends. In DNA, the CDR3 is TGTGCCAGCAGATCCCCCCCCGAGGGGGAGTGGTATTTT. This gives the protein CASRSPPEGEWYF.

The chain combines TRBV7-6 with TRBJ2-5; 10 positions agree with TRBD2. Trimming took 0 bases from V and 1 from J; bases not matched to a gene: 2. This CDR3 has 16 residues. CDR1 and CDR2 (germline): SGHVS, FNYEAQ. CDR3 region: CASSLARTSGQETQYF. The CDR3 nucleotides are TGTGCCAGCAGCTTAGCCCGGACTAGCGGCCAAGAGACCCAGTACTTC.

The J gene is TRBJ1-5, the V gene TRBV19; D perhaps matches TRBD1 (5 bases). The CDR3 has 18 residues. Deletions cut 1 base from V and 0 bases from J, with 16 bases between. The germline CDR1 and CDR2 sequences are LNHDA and SQIVND (reference sequence). In DNA form, the CDR3 reads TGTGCCAGTAGTATAGCTCTCCGGGAGGGGTTTAGCAATCAGCCCCAGCATTTT. As protein: CASSIALREGFSNQPQHF. Based on the CDR3 plus reference TRBV19 and TRBJ1-5, the full variable domain is DGGITQSPKYLFRKEGQNVTLSCEQNLNHDAMYWYRQDPGQGLRLIYYSQIVNDFQKGDIAEGYSVSREKKESFPLTVTSAQKNPTAFYLCASSIALREGFSNQPQHFGDGTRLSIL.

The J gene is TRBJ2-7, the V gene TRBV30; the D gene is possibly TRBD2 (6 bases). The CDR3 has 15 amino acids. V was pared by 4 bases and J by 0 bases, with 16 bases between. Germline CDR1 reads GTSNPN; CDR2 reads SVGIG (reference sequence). The chain's CDR3 is CAWMNWDGSSYEQYF. DNA of the CDR3: TGTGCCTGGATGAACTGGGACGGGAGCTCCTACGAGCAGTACTTC.

This clone was observed a few times. The chain joins TRBV19 to TRBJ1-5, with unresolved D. The CDR3 totals 13 residues. The V end lost 7 bases, the J end lost 0 bases, and 7 bases lay between the germline ends. Germline V gene data show CDR1 as LNHDA and CDR2 as SQIVND (reference sequence). The DNA for the CDR3 is TGTGCCAGTACTGGGTATAGCAATCAGCCCCAGCATTTT. Residues: CASTGYSNQPQHF. Together with reference TRBV19 and TRBJ1-5, the CDR3 gives the full variable domain: DGGITQSPKYLFRKEGQNVTLSCEQNLNHDAMYWYRQDPGQGLRLIYYSQIVNDFQKGDIAEGYSVSREKKESFPLTVTSAQKNPTAFYLCASTGYSNQPQHFGDGTRLSIL.

This clone has only a few counts. The CDR3 DNA reads TGTGCCAGCAGCTCCGGGACTGAAGCTTTCTTT. Amino acids: CASSSGTEAFF. This chain joins TRBV7-2 and TRBJ1-1; D gene unclear. Trimming took off 4 bases at V and 5 bases at J, with 5 bases between the two ends. This CDR3 comprises 11 residues. CDR1 and CDR2 (germline): SGHTA, FQGNSA. The full variable domain, its missing parts supplied by reference TRBV7-2 and TRBJ1-1, is GAGVSQSPSNKVTEKGKDVELRCDPISGHTALYWYRQSLGQGLEFLIYFQGNSAPDKSGLPSDRFSAERTGGSVSTLTIQRTQQEDSAVYLCASSSGTEAFFGQGTRLTVV.

The rearrangement joins TRBV5-1 to TRBJ1-2; weak D call: TRBD1 (5 bases). Trimming left V 0 bases short and J 8 bases short, with 17 bases between. The CDR3 runs 15 residues. CDR1 and CDR2 from the germline V gene are SGHRS and YFSETQ. The DNA for the CDR3 is TGCGCCAGCAGCTTGGTAACCAGCGGGGCGCGAGGCTACACCTTC. This sequence encodes CASSLVTSGARGYTF. Full variable domain (rest looked up from reference TRBV5-1 and TRBJ1-2): KAGVTQTPRYLIKTRGQQVTLSCSPISGHRSVSWYQQTPGQGLQFLFEYFSETQRNKGNFPGRFSGRQFSNSRSEMNVSTLELGDSALYLCASSLVTSGARGYTFGSGTRLTVV.